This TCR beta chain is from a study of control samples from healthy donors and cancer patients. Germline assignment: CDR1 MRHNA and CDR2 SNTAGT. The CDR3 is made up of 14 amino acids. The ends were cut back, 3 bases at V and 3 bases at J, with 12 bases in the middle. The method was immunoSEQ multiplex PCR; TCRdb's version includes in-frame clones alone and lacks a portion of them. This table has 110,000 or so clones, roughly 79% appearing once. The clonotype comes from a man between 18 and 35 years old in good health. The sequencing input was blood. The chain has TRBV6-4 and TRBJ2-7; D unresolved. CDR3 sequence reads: CASSEVVQYYEQYF. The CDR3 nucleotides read TGTGCCAGCAGTGAGGTTGTCCAGTACTACGAGCAGTACTTC.